Below are 8 T cell receptor beta chains sequenced from a single sample in a study of CXCR3-negative and CXCR3-positive naive CD8 T cells. Antigens for these TCRs are unknown. General study results and limits: CXCR3-positive naive cells had TRB CDR3s that were more hydrophobic than CXCR3-negative naive cells had.

The study made its TRB cDNA libraries by 5' RACE, adding UMI labels. TCRdb processed the 5' RACE reads again and assigns one entry to each CDR3 protein, with no DNA. Its table records tens of thousands of distinct CDR3 sequences. The sample was naive CXCR3+ CD8+ T cells from blood. The subset: CD45RO-CCR7+CD27+CD95- naive CD8+ T cells expressing CXCR3 (TNR3+). The receptors were gathered from a human donor in good health. Some clones in this sample may be carry-over from other donors' samples.

The CDR3: CSARVVGGDYNEQFF. The chain employs TRBV20-1 and TRBJ2-1; as DNA is missing, the TRBD2 call by TCRdb cannot be tested. Germline loops: CDR1 DFQATT, CDR2 SNEGSKA (reference sequence). The CDR3 sequence is 15 residues long.

V usage is TRBV27 and J usage is TRBJ2-7; TCRdb gives TRBD1 as the D gene, but with no DNA this cannot be confirmed. Germline V gives CDR1 MNHEY, CDR2 SMNVEV (reference sequence). This CDR3 is 15 amino acids long. The CDR3 protein is CASSLQGGYSYEQYF.

The chain recombines TRBV28 with TRBJ1-1; as DNA is missing, the TRBD1 call by TCRdb cannot be tested. CDR1 MDHEN and CDR2 SYDVKM come from the germline V gene. The CDR3 is 16 amino acids. CDR3 region: CASSPGETGENTEAFF.

This chain uses TRBV7-8 with TRBJ2-2. Germline V gives CDR1 SGHVS, CDR2 FQNEAQ. The CDR3 is 15 amino acids. The CDR3 region is CASSWTVGDTGELFF.

The chain recombines TRBV6-4 with TRBJ2-2; no DNA is available, so the TRBD1 call from TCRdb remains unchecked. Looked up from germline, CDR1 is MRHNA and CDR2 is SNTAGT. CDR3 length equals 13 residues. This chain's CDR3 is CASSGTGTGELFF.

The chain joins TRBV12-3 or TRBV12-4 to TRBJ2-5; without DNA, the TCRdb call of TRBD2 cannot be checked. The CDR3 spans 14 residues. The CDR3 spells CASSWTSGRKTQYF.

The chain joins TRBV7-8 to TRBJ2-3; TCRdb proposes TRBD2, but this gene call is untestable without DNA. The CDR3 consists of 16 residues. Germline loops: CDR1 SGHVS, CDR2 FQNEAQ. The CDR3 sequence: CASSLEAGPPQDTQYF.

The CDR3 sequence is CASSYAAGYEQYF. This chain joins TRBV6-5 and TRBJ2-7. Per germline, CDR1 MNHEY and CDR2 SVGAGI. The CDR3 loop spans 13 amino acids.